The present T cell receptor (beta chain) was sequenced within a study of CD8+CD57+ T cells in acquired aplastic anemia. Before being chosen for sequencing, patients had shown CD8+CD57+ cell expansion by flow cytometry. V was clipped by 0 bases and J by 2 bases; unmatched bases: 5. This CDR3 spans 15 amino acids. Looked up from germline, CDR1 is SGHRS and CDR2 is YFSETQ. Genomic DNA served as template for TCR beta VDJ and CDR3 profiling. TCRdb processed the reads anew with MiXCR; each CDR3 protein has one entry. Of some 160,000 distinct CDR3 sequences detected, around half appear once; the ten largest clones hold approximately 2.9%.

This TCR derives from a human donor with aplastic anemia. This chain joins TRBV5-1 and TRBJ2-7; 7 nucleotides line up with TRBD2. What was sequenced was sorted CD4+, CD8+, or CD8+CD57+ T cells (not recorded which) from PBMCs. The CDR3 region is CASSLGTAGAYEQYF. The CDR3 coding sequence is TGCGCCAGCAGCTTGGGCACCGCGGGAGCCTACGAGCAGTACTTC.